This entry is about one TCR beta chain. Antigen unknown. Some clones are missing from TCRdb's copy, which holds only in-frame ones; the method was immunoSEQ multiplex PCR. The sample lists a few thousand clones, 75% to 90% occurring once. This specimen comes from a study of T cells in localized non-small cell lung cancer. General study findings and limits: Sequencing involved a lone tumor region, leaving heterogeneity possible. Adjacent lung had a median about 57 of the 100 largest tumor clones. Adjacent uninvolved lung had the highest clonality, suggesting focused antigen responses.

The V gene end was trimmed by 2 bases and the J gene end by 1 base; junction bases not matched to a gene: 4. The CDR3 is made up of 15 amino acids. Germline V CDR1 and CDR2: SGHRS, YFSETQ. The chain is built from TRBV5-1 and TRBJ1-1; 8 bases are a match to TRBD1. The starting material was PBMCs, obtained before any cancer treatment. The sequence came from a woman aged 35 to 70 with stage II lung adenocarcinoma. In nucleotides, the CDR3 is TGCGCCAGCAGCTTCCAGGGGGCAACGAACACTGAAGCTTTCTTT. Amino acids: CASSFQGATNTEAFF.